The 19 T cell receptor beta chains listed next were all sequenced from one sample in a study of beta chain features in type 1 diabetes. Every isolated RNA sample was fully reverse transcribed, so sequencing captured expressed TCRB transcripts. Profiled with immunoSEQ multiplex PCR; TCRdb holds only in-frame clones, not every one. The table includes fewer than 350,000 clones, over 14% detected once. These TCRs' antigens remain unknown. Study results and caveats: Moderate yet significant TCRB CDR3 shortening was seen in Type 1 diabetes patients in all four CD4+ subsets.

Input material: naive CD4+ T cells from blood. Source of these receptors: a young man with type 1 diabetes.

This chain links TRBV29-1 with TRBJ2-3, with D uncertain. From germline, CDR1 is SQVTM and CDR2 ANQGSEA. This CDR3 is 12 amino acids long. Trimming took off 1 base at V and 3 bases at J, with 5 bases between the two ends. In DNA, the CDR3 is TGCAGCGTTGAAGGGCAGACAGATACGCAGTATTTT. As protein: CSVEGQTDTQYF.

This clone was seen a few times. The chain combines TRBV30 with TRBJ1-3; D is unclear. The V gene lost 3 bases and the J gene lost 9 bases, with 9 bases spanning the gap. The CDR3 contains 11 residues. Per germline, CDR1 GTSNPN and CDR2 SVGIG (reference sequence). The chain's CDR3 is CAWRVQVTIYF. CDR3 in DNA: TGTGCCTGGAGGGTTCAGGTCACCATATATTTT.

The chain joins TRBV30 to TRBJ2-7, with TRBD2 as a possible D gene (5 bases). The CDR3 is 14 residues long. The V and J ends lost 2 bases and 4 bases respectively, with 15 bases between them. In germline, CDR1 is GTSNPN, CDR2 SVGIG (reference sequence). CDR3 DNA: TGTGCCTGGAGTCGCCCGGGGAATTCGTACGAGCAGTACTTC. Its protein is CAWSRPGNSYEQYF.

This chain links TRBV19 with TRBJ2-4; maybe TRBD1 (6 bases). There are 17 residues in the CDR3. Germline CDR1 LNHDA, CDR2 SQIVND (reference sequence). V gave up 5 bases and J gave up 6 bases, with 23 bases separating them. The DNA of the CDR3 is TGTGCCAGTAGTCAATTTAGTTTGGGACAACGGAGAAACATTCAGTACTTC. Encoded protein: CASSQFSLGQRRNIQYF.

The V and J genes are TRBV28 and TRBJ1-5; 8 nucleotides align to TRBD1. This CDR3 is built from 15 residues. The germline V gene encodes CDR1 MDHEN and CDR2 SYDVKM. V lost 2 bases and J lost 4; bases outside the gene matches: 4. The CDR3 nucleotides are TGTGCCAGCAGTTTAGGGGGACAGGTTAATCAGCCCCAGCATTTT. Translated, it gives CASSLGGQVNQPQHF.

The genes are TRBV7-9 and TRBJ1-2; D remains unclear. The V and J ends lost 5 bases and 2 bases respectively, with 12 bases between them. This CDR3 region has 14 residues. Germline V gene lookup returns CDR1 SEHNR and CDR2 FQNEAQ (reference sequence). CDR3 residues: CASSGNTENYGYTF. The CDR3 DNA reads TGTGCCAGCAGCGGAAATACAGAGAACTATGGCTACACCTTC.

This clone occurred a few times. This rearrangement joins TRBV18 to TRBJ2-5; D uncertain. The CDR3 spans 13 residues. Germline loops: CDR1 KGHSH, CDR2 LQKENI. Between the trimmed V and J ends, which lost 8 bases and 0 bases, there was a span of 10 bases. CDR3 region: CASTMADQETQYF. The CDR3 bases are TGTGCCAGCACCATGGCGGACCAAGAGACCCAGTACTTC. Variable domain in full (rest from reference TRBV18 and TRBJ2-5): NAGVMQNPRHLVRRRGQEARLRCSPMKGHSHVYWYRQLPEEGLKFMVYLQKENIIDESGMPKERFSAEFPKEGPSILRIQQVVRGDSAAYFCASTMADQETQYFGPGTRLLVL.

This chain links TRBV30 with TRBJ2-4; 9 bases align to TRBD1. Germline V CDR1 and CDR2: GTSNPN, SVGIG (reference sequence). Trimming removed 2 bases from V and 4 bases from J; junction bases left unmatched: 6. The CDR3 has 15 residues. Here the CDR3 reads CAWSFAGTGKNIQYF. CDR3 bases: TGTGCCTGGAGTTTCGCCGGGACAGGGAAAAACATTCAGTACTTC.

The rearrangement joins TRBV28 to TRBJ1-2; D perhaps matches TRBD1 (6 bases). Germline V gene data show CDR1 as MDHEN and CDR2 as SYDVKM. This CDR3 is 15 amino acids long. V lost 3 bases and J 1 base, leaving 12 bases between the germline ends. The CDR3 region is CASSLWGLSNYGYTF. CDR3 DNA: TGTGCCAGCAGTTTGTGGGGGCTTAGTAACTATGGCTACACCTTC.

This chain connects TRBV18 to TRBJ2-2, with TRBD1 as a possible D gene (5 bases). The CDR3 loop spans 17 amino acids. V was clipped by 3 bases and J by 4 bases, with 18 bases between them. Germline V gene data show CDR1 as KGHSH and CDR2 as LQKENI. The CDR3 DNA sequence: TGTGCCAGCTCACCGACCCTCAGGAATCAGGGCACCGGGGAGCTGTTTTTT. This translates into CASSPTLRNQGTGELFF.

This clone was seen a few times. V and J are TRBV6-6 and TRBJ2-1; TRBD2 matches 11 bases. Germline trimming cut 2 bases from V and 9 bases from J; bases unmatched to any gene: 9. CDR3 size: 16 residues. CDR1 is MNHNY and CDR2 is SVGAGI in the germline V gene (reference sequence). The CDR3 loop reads CASSYPRLTSGIEQFF. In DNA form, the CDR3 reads TGTGCCAGCAGTTACCCCAGGTTGACTAGCGGGATTGAGCAGTTCTTC.

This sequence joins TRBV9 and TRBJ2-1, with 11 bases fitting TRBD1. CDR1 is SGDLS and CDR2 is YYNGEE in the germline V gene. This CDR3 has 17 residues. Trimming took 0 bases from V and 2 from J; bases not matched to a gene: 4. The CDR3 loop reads CASSVGTGGAPYNEQFF. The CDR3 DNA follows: TGTGCCAGCAGCGTAGGGACAGGGGGCGCGCCCTACAATGAGCAGTTCTTC.

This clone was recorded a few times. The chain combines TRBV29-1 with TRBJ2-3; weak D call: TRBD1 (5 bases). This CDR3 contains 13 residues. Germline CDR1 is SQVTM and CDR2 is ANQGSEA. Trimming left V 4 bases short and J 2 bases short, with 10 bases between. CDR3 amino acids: CSVVGVLTDTQYF. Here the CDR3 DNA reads TGCAGCGTTGTAGGGGTGCTCACAGATACGCAGTATTTT.

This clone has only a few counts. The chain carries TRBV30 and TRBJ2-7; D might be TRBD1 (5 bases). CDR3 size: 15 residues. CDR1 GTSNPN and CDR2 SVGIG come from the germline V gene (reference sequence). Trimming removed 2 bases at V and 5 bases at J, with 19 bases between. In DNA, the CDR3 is TGTGCCTGGAGTCCCACCGGCAGGGCCCACGACGAGCAGTACTTC. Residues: CAWSPTGRAHDEQYF.

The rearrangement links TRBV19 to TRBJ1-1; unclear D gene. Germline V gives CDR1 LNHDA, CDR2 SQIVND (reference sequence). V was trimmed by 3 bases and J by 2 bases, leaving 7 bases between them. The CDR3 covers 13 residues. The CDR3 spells CASSIRANTEAFF. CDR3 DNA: TGTGCCAGTAGTATTAGAGCTAACACTGAAGCTTTCTTT.

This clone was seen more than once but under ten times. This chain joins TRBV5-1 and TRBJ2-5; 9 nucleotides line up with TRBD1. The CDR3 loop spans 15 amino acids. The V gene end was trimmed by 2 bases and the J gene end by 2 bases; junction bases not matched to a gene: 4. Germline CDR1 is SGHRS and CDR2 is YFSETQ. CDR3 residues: CASSLRTGVQETQYF. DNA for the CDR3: TGCGCCAGCAGCTTACGGACAGGGGTACAAGAGACCCAGTACTTC.

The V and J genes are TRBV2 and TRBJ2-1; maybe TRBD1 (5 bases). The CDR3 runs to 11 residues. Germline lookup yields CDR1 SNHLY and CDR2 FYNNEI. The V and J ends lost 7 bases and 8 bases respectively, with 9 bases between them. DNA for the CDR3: TGTGCCAGCACAGGGTATGATGAGCAGTTCTTC. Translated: CASTGYDEQFF. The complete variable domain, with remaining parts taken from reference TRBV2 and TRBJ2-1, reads EPEVTQTPSHQVTQMGQEVILRCVPISNHLYFYWYRQILGQKVEFLVSFYNNEISEKSEIFDDQFSVERPDGSNFTLKIRSTKLEDSAMYFCASTGYDEQFFGPGTRLTVL.

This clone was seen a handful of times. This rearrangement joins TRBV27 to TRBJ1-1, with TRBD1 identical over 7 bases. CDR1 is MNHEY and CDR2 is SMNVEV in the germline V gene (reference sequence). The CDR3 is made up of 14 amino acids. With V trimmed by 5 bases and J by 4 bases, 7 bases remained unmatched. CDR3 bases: TGTGCCAGCAGTCCCCAGACAGGGAGCACTGAAGCTTTCTTT. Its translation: CASSPQTGSTEAFF.

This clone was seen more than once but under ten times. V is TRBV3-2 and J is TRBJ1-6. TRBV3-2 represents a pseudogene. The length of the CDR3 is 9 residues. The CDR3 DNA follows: TGTGCCAGCAGCTGGAGGGTCCACTTT. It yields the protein CASSWRVHF.